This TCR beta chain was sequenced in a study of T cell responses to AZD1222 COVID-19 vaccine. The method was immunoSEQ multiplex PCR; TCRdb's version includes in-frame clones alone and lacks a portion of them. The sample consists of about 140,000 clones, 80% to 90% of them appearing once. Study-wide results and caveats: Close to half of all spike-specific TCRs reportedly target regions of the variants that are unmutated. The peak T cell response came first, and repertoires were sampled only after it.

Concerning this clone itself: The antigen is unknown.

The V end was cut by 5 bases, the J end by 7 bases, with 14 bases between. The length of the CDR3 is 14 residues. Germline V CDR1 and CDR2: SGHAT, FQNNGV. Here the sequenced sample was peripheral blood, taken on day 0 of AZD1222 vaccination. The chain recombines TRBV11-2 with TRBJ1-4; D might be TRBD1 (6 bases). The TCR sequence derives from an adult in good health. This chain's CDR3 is CASSENRESEKLFF. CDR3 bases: TGTGCCAGCAGCGAGAACAGGGAGAGTGAAAAACTGTTTTTT.